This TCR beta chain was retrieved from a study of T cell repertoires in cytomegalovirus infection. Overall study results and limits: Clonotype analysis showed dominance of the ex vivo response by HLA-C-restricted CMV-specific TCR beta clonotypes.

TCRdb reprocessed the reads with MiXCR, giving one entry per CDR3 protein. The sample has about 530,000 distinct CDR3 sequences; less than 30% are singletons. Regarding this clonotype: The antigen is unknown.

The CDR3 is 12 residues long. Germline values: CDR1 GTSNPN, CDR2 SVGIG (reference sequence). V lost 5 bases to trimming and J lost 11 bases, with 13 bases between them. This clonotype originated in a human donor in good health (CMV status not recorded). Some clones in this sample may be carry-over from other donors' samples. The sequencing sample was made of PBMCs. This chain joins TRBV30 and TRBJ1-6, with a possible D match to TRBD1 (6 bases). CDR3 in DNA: TGTGCCTGGGACAGGCTTGGTACACCCCTCCACTTT. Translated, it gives CAWDRLGTPLHF.